The next 13 T cell receptor beta chains were all read from a single sample in a study of cytomegalovirus exposure and HLA in healthy donors. It was with 60 Vbeta and 13 Jbeta primers that the PCR ran. Sequencing used immunoSEQ multiplex PCR; TCRdb keeps in-frame clones, though not all of them. The table lists around 160,000 clones, about 71% of them singletons. The sequenced sample was PBMCs. The receptors were gathered from a woman in her thirties or forties in good health and CMV-seropositive.

The chain is built from TRBV7-2 and TRBJ2-3; 10 bases match TRBD2. The CDR3 runs 16 residues. Germline V gene data show CDR1 as SGHTA and CDR2 as FQGNSA. The V gene end was trimmed by 2 bases and the J gene end by 5 bases; junction bases not matched to a gene: 7. The CDR3 DNA sequence: TGTGCCAGCAGCTTACAGCTAGCGGGAGCAGGAGATACGCAGTATTTT. This sequence encodes CASSLQLAGAGDTQYF.

This clone was picked up a small number of times. The rearrangement joins TRBV5-8 to TRBJ1-6; D unclear. The CDR3 runs 15 residues. CDR1 is SGHTS, CDR2 YDEGEE, per germline. V was trimmed by 1 base and J by 8 bases, leaving 13 bases between them. CDR3: CASSLSYFSYSPLHF. The CDR3 DNA is TGTGCCAGCAGCTTGAGTTACTTTTCGTATTCACCCCTCCACTTT.

The genes are TRBV9 and TRBJ2-1, with TRBD2 as a possible D gene (6 bases). The CDR3 loop spans 13 amino acids. V gave up 0 bases and J gave up 7 bases, with 8 bases separating them. The V gene's germline CDR1 is SGDLS and CDR2 YYNGEE. This CDR3 reads CASSVGGVNEQFF. In DNA form, the CDR3 reads TGTGCCAGCAGCGTAGGCGGGGTTAATGAGCAGTTCTTC. The full variable domain, with the rest looked up from reference TRBV9 and TRBJ2-1, is DSGVTQTPKHLITATGQRVTLRCSPRSGDLSVYWYQQSLDQGLQFLIQYYNGEERAKGNILERFSAQQFPDLHSELNLSSLELGDSALYFCASSVGGVNEQFFGPGTRLTVL.

This chain joins TRBV28 and TRBJ1-3, with 7 nucleotides matching TRBD1. The V and J ends lost 7 bases and 0 bases, in that order; junction bases with no gene match: 12. Per the germline V gene, CDR1 is MDHEN and CDR2 is SYDVKM. The CDR3 length is 17 residues. The CDR3 DNA follows: TGTGCCAGCAATAGCGGGGGACAGCCGAGCTCTGGAAACACCATATATTTT. Residues: CASNSGGQPSSGNTIYF.

The rearrangement uses TRBV7-8 and TRBJ2-2; tentatively, D is TRBD2 (5 bases). Germline V gene lookup returns CDR1 SGHVS and CDR2 FQNEAQ. CDR3 length equals 15 residues. V was pared by 1 base and J by 2 bases, with 8 bases between. This chain's CDR3 is CASSLVEGNTGELFF. The CDR3 DNA follows: TGTGCCAGCAGCTTAGTTGAGGGTAACACCGGGGAGCTGTTTTTT.

The chain has TRBV29-1 and TRBJ2-3; TRBD1 matches at 7 bases. CDR3 length: 13 amino acids. Germline lookup yields CDR1 SQVTM and CDR2 ANQGSEA. V lost 7 bases, J lost 4 bases, and 8 bases stayed unmatched. The chain's CDR3 is CSEIRGSADTQYF. The CDR3 DNA reads TGCAGCGAGATCAGGGGGTCTGCAGATACGCAGTATTTT.

V gene TRBV7-2 combines with J gene TRBJ2-7, with D perhaps matching TRBD1 (5 bases). CDR1 and CDR2 from the germline V gene are SGHTA and FQGNSA. This CDR3 spans 14 amino acids. The V gene lost 2 bases and the J gene lost 6 bases, with 14 bases spanning the gap. CDR3 protein: CASSLRVREGEQYF. CDR3 nucleotide sequence: TGTGCCAGCAGCTTACGTGTCAGGGAAGGCGAGCAGTACTTC.

The genes are TRBV4-3 and TRBJ1-5; 7 bases agree with TRBD1. This CDR3 contains 17 residues. Germline assignment: CDR1 LGHNA and CDR2 YSLEER. Trimming removed 4 bases from V and 3 bases from J; junction bases left unmatched: 12. The CDR3 nucleotides read TGCGCCAGCAGCCGACTTCCGGGACAGTGGAACAATCAGCCCCAGCATTTT. Amino acid sequence: CASSRLPGQWNNQPQHF.

As for this clone: The same CDR3 also results from other DNA sequences found in this sample. The gene calls are TRBV6-6 and TRBJ1-5; 9 nucleotides agree with TRBD1. The CDR3 extends over 13 amino acids. V shed 5 bases, J shed 7 bases, and the junction held 3 bases outside the gene matches. Germline V gene lookup returns CDR1 MNHNY and CDR2 SVGAGI (reference sequence). The CDR3 sequence is CASSLTGGQPQHF. Written as DNA, the CDR3 is TGTGCCAGCAGTCTGACAGGGGGACAGCCCCAGCATTTT.

The chain has TRBV15 and TRBJ1-5; 12 bases match TRBD1. The CDR3 is 16 amino acids. Germline V gene lookup returns CDR1 LNHNV and CDR2 YYDKDF (reference sequence). V was pared by 5 bases and J by 6 bases, with 8 bases of the junction left unmatched. CDR3 DNA sequence: TGTGCCACCAGCGCTTCCGGGACAGGGGGCGTTCAGCCCCAGCATTTT. It codes for CATSASGTGGVQPQHF. The whole variable domain, remainder taken from reference TRBV15 and TRBJ1-5, is DAMVIQNPRYQVTQFGKPVTLSCSQTLNHNVMYWYQQKSSQAPKLLFHYYDKDFNNEADTPDNFQSRRPNTSFCFLDIRSPGLGDTAMYLCATSASGTGGVQPQHFGDGTRLSIL.

The chain joins TRBV5-1 to TRBJ1-2, with 7 positions matching TRBD1. The CDR3 has 12 residues. Trimming removed 0 bases from V and 10 bases from J; junction bases left unmatched: 3. CDR1 is SGHRS, CDR2 YFSETQ, per germline. The CDR3 is CASSLDRGHYTF. In DNA form, the CDR3 reads TGCGCCAGCAGCTTGGACAGGGGCCACTACACCTTC. The entire variable domain, with the rest obtained from reference TRBV5-1 and TRBJ1-2, is as follows: KAGVTQTPRYLIKTRGQQVTLSCSPISGHRSVSWYQQTPGQGLQFLFEYFSETQRNKGNFPGRFSGRQFSNSRSEMNVSTLELGDSALYLCASSLDRGHYTFGSGTRLTVV.

The chain couples TRBV1 to TRBJ1-5. TRBV1 is described as a pseudogene. CDR3 length equals 17 residues. This chain's CDR3 is CTSSRSLDRRFAWPQHF. CDR3 sequence (DNA): TGCACCAGCAGCCGGTCCCTAGATCGTCGTTTTGCATGGCCCCAGCATTTT.

This clone was detected only a few times. CDR3 sequence (DNA): TGTGCCAGCAGATTTAGACAGGGGGCTGCCGGAGAGCAGTACTTC. Its translation: CASRFRQGAAGEQYF. This chain connects TRBV6-5 to TRBJ2-7, with TRBD1 matching over 10 bases. This CDR3 contains 15 residues. V was pared by 6 bases and J by 7 bases, with 12 bases of the junction left unmatched. The germline V gene encodes CDR1 MNHEY and CDR2 SVGAGI.